This T cell receptor beta chain was captured in a study of blood T cell repertoires in COVID-19. The CDR3 spans 16 residues. Germline CDR1 is LGHNA and CDR2 is YNFKEQ. Trimming took off 2 bases at V and 0 bases at J, with 10 bases between the two ends. TCRdb's copy holds only in-frame clones and misses some; the assay was immunoSEQ multiplex PCR. The table shows under 250,000 clones, with approximately 87% occurring only once. The sequence was collected from a man aged 60 to 69 with acute or convalescent COVID-19. This sequence joins TRBV4-2 and TRBJ2-2, with D maybe TRBD2 (6 bases). The source material was peripheral blood. CDR3 DNA sequence: TGTGCCAGCAGCCAACGCGGGAACCCGAACACCGGGGAGCTGTTTTTT. It codes for CASSQRGNPNTGELFF.